This T cell receptor beta chain emerged from a study of shared clonotypes between healthy human individuals. Overall study findings and caveats: It was observed that roughly 5.5% of naive CD4 clonotypes were shared across several donors. Estimated richness values were generally larger in naive subsets than in memory subsets.

In the case of this clone: Its antigen is not known.

CDR3 size: 14 residues. From germline, CDR1 is SGHTS and CDR2 YDEGEE. Trimming at V came to 1 base and at J to 7 bases, leaving 2 bases not matched to a gene. At a deep level, the assay was run. Sequencing was performed with immunoSEQ multiplex PCR; in TCRdb, only in-frame clones are kept and a portion is missing. The table has roughly 1,000,000 clones, around 78% seen once. The chain employs TRBV5-8 and TRBJ2-6; 7 bases fit TRBD1. The source is a man aged 18 to 30 in good health. Some clones in this sample may be carry-over from other donors' samples. Sequencing used memory CD4+ T cells from PBMCs. Subset reported: CD45RA-negative fraction. The CDR3 protein is CASSLHRGANVLTF. The CDR3 region has the DNA TGTGCCAGCAGCTTGCACAGGGGTGCCAACGTCCTGACTTTC.